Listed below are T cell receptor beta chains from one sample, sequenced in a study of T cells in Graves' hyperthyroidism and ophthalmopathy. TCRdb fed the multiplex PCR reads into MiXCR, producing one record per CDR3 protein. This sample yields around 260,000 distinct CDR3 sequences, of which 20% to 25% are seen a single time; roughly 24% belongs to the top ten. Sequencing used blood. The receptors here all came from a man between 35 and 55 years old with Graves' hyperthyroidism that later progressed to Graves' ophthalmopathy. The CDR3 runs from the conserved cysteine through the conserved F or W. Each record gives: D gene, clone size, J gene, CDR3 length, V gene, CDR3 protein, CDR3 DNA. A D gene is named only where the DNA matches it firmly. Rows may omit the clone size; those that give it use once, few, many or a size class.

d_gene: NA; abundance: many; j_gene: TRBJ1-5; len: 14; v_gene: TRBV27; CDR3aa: CASSSRGVGQPQHF; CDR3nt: TGTGCCAGCAGTTCTAGGGGGGTGGGACAGCCCCAGCATTTT
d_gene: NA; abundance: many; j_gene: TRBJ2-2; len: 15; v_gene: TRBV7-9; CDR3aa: CASGQGLRDTGELFF; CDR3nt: TGTGCCAGCGGGCAGGGGTTGCGGGACACCGGGGAGCTGTTTTTT
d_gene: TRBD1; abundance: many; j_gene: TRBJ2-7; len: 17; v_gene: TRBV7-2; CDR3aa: CASSTSPYRTGGYEQYF; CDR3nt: TGTGCCAGCAGCACATCCCCCTATCGGACAGGGGGCTACGAGCAGTACTTC
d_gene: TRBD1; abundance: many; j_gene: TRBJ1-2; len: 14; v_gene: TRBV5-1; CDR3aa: CASSFDRGLHGYTF; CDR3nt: TGCGCCAGCAGCTTTGACAGGGGGCTGCATGGCTACACCTTC
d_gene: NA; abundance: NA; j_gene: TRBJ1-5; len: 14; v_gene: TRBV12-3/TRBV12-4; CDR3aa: CASSLPYSNQPQHF; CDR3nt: TGTGCCAGCAGTCTACCTTATAGCAATCAGCCCCAGCATTTT
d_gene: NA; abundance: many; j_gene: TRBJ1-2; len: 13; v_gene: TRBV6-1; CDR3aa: CASSSRRETGYTF; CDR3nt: TGTGCCAGCAGCTCTAGGCGGGAAACTGGCTACACCTTC
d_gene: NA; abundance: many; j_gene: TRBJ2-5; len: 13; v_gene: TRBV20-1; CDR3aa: CSASPGSQETQYF; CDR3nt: TGCAGTGCTAGCCCCGGGAGCCAAGAGACCCAGTACTTC
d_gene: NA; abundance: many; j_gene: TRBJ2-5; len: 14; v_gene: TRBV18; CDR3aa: CASSPGVAQETQYF; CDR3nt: TGTGCCAGCTCACCCGGGGTCGCCCAAGAGACCCAGTACTTC
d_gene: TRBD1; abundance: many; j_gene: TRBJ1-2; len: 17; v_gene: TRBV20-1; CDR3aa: CSARGTELGQSLGGYTF; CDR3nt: TGCAGTGCTAGAGGAACCGAGCTGGGACAGTCTCTAGGTGGCTACACCTTC
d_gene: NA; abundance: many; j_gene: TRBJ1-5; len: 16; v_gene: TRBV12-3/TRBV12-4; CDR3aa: CASSKGGLFSNQPQHF; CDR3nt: TGTGCCAGCAGTAAGGGAGGACTGTTTAGCAATCAGCCCCAGCATTTT
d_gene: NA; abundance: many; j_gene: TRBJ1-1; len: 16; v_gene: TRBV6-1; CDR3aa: CASRTRVVEGNTEAFF; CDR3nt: TGTGCCAGCAGGACGCGCGTCGTGGAAGGAAACACTGAAGCTTTCTTT
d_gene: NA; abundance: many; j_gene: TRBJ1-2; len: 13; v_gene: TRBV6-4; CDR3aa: CASPLSQGNGYTF; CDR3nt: TGTGCCAGCCCGCTTTCACAAGGGAATGGCTACACCTTC
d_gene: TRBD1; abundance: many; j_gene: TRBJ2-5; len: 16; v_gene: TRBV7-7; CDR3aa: CASSLLGQGAQETQYF; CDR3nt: TGTGCTAGCAGCTTACTTGGACAGGGGGCCCAAGAGACCCAGTACTTC
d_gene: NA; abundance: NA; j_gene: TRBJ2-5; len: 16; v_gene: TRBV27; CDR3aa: CASSRRGGLDQETQYF; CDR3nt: TGTGCCAGCAGCCGCAGGGGGGGACTAGACCAAGAGACCCAGTACTTC
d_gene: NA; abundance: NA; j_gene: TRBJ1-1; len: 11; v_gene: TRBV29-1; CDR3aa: CSAQENTEAFF; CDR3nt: TGCAGCGCGCAGGAGAACACTGAAGCTTTCTTT
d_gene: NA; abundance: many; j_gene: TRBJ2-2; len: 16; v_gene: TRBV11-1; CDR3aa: CASSGNPDYSGGELFF; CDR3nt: TGTGCCAGCAGCGGAAACCCGGACTATTCAGGCGGGGAGCTGTTTTTT